This T cell receptor beta chain was sequenced during a study of shared clonotypes between healthy human individuals. Findings and limits, study-wide: Naive subsets generally had larger estimated richness than memory subsets.

Worth noting for this clone: Its antigen remains unidentified.

V lost 11 bases and J lost 2; bases outside the gene matches: 8. The germline gives CDR1 MNHNY, CDR2 SVGAGI (reference sequence). The CDR3 covers 13 residues. Execution of the assay was at deep level. Several immunoSEQ plates received, in even portions, the genomic DNA of each subset. Only in-frame clones appear in the TCRdb table, and some are missing; sequencing was by immunoSEQ multiplex PCR. This sample has a few million clones, with 85% to 95% found just once. CD4+ cells underwent separation, giving CD45RA+ naive and CD45RA-negative memory subsets. The sequenced sample was naive CD4+ T cells sorted from blood. The subset was: CD45RA+ positively selected. This receptor was obtained from a man younger than 35 in good health. The chain uses TRBV6-6 and TRBJ2-7; 8 nucleotides match TRBD2. The CDR3 DNA follows: TGTGCCGGGGGAAGCGGGAGTCCCTACGAGCAGTACTTC. Residues: CAGGSGSPYEQYF.